This passage covers 6 T cell receptor beta chains from one sample sequenced in a study of blood T cell repertoires in COVID-19. The assay was immunoSEQ multiplex PCR, and TCRdb's table has in-frame clones only and misses some. The table has 400,000 or so clones, 80% to 90% seen once; the top ten hold 0.95% to 1.2%. The sample taken for sequencing was PBMCs or T cells enriched from blood (not recorded which). These receptors were collected from a young man who had recovered from COVID-19.

The chain joins TRBV28 to TRBJ1-6; a possible D gene is TRBD1 (6 bases). V lost 6 bases and J lost 6, with 9 bases in between. Germline assignment: CDR1 MDHEN and CDR2 SYDVKM. The CDR3 sequence is 13 residues long. Here the CDR3 DNA reads TGTGCCAGCAGAGGACAGATTAATTCACCCCTCCACTTT. This gives the protein CASRGQINSPLHF.

This clone was seen a single time. The chain joins TRBV6-5 to TRBJ2-7; 7 bases line up with TRBD1. This CDR3 comprises 15 residues. V trimming: 2 bases; J trimming: 0 bases; junction bases outside the gene matches: 4. CDR1 MNHEY and CDR2 SVGAGI come from the germline V gene. CDR3 nucleotides: TGTGCCAGCAGTTACCTTCGACAGGGCTCCTACGAGCAGTACTTC. It encodes CASSYLRQGSYEQYF.

The chain uses TRBV10-3 and TRBJ1-1, with 7 bases aligning to TRBD1. This CDR3 spans 13 amino acids. Per the germline V gene, CDR1 is ENHRY and CDR2 is SYGVKD. Trimming cost V 6 bases and J 5 bases; bases outside gene matches: 6. The CDR3 nucleotides are TGTGCCATCAGCCCACAGGGGATGACTGAAGCTTTCTTT. Translated: CAISPQGMTEAFF.

This clone has just one count. The CDR3 DNA follows: TGTGCCAGCACCCCAGACAGGGGCTATGGCTACACCTTC. The encoded protein is CASTPDRGYGYTF. This chain uses TRBV6-5 with TRBJ1-2; 8 nucleotides align to TRBD1. V was pared by 7 bases and J by 4 bases, with 5 bases of the junction left unmatched. Germline-derived CDR1 and CDR2 are MNHEY and SVGAGI. The CDR3 is made up of 13 amino acids.

The rearrangement links TRBV12-3 or TRBV12-4 to TRBJ1-1; D gene ambiguous. CDR3 length equals 13 residues. V lost 6 bases, J lost 3 bases, and 11 bases lay in between. The CDR3 here is CASSPGRDTEAFF. The CDR3 DNA reads as TGTGCCAGCAGCCCCGGGAGAGACACTGAAGCTTTCTTT.

The chain uses TRBV5-5 and TRBJ1-2, with D hard to call. CDR3 length: 13 residues. Looked up from germline, CDR1 is SGHKS and CDR2 is YYEKEE (reference sequence). Trimming took off 0 bases at V and 2 bases at J, with 5 bases between the two ends. CDR3 nucleotide sequence: TGTGCCAGCAGCTTGGTACAGAACTATGGCTACACCTTC. Its translation: CASSLVQNYGYTF.